These 10 T cell receptor beta chains share one sample of origin, sequenced in a study of T cell repertoires in cytomegalovirus infection. In TCRdb, the reads were re-called with MiXCR into one record per CDR3 protein. The sample shows about 97,000 distinct CDR3 sequences, approximately 17% of them seen only once. The source material was PBMCs. Receptors were obtained from a human donor in good health (CMV status not recorded). Some clones in this sample may be carry-over from other donors' samples.

This clonotype occurred a few times. The chain combines TRBV12-3 or TRBV12-4 with TRBJ2-5; 8 nucleotides line up with TRBD1. The CDR3 contains 14 residues. After removal of 5 bases from V and 1 base from J, the junction contained 3 bases not matched to a gene. The chain's CDR3 is CASSLGQGQETQYF. The DNA of the CDR3 is TGTGCCAGCAGTCTCGGACAGGGCCAAGAGACCCAGTACTTC.

This sequence joins TRBV6-2 or TRBV6-3 and TRBJ2-2; D not certain. The V end lost 2 bases, the J end lost 1 base, and 5 bases lay between the germline ends. Germline-derived CDR1 and CDR2 are MNHEY and SVGEGT. The CDR3 spans 14 residues. The CDR3, as DNA: TGTGCCAGCAGTTACCTACAGAACACCGGGGAGCTGTTTTTT. Amino acids: CASSYLQNTGELFF.

This chain joins TRBV7-8 and TRBJ2-3; TRBD1 might be the D (5 bases). This CDR3 has 14 residues. Germline V gives CDR1 SGHVS, CDR2 FQNEAQ. The V gene lost 4 bases and the J gene lost 4 bases, with 12 bases spanning the gap. CDR3 residues: CASSSQGIADTQYF. In DNA, the CDR3 is TGTGCCAGCAGCTCTCAGGGAATTGCAGATACGCAGTATTTT.

This clonotype appeared a few times. The J gene is TRBJ1-1, the V gene TRBV6-1; D uncertain. V was pared by 7 bases and J by 3 bases, with 18 bases between. The germline V gene has CDR1 MNHNS and CDR2 SASEGT. CDR3 length: 15 residues. The CDR3 nucleotides read TGTGCCAGCACCACCGGCCAACAGTGGGACACTGAAGCTTTCTTT. This translates into CASTTGQQWDTEAFF.

V and J are TRBV10-3 and TRBJ2-5; either TRBD1 or TRBD2 may fit D (5 bases each). Trimming pared 6 bases from V and 1 base from J, leaving 9 bases between. Germline lookup yields CDR1 ENHRY and CDR2 SYGVKD. CDR3 length: 13 amino acids. Here the CDR3 DNA reads TGTGCCATCAGACGGGACCTCCAAGAGACCCAGTACTTC. It specifies CAIRRDLQETQYF.

By share, this clonotype counts as medium-sized. The V gene is TRBV7-8, the J gene TRBJ2-1; perhaps TRBD1 as D (5 bases). Trimming left V 1 base short and J 10 bases short, with 17 bases between. CDR1 is SGHVS and CDR2 is FQNEAQ in the germline V gene. This CDR3 is 15 amino acids long. The CDR3 nucleotides are TGTGCCAGCAGCTTAGTCAGGACGGCCAGGGCCGAGCAGTTCTTC. Translation gives CASSLVRTARAEQFF.

This chain uses TRBV19 with TRBJ2-2, with unresolved D. The length of the CDR3 is 13 residues. Germline CDR1 and CDR2: LNHDA and SQIVND (reference sequence). The ends were cut back, 7 bases at V and 7 bases at J, with 13 bases in the middle. The CDR3 region is CASNGRSGGELFF. CDR3 DNA sequence: TGTGCCAGTAATGGCAGGTCGGGCGGGGAGCTGTTTTTT.

To note about this clonotype: A junction end diverges from the germline sequence, so it may reflect a read error. The V call is TRBV6-1, the J call TRBJ2-2, with a weak D call TRBD2 (7 bases). This CDR3 contains 15 residues. CDR1 is MNHNS, CDR2 SASEGT, per germline. This chain's CDR3 is CACSLQGGDSGELFF. The CDR3 DNA is TGTGCCTGCAGTCTACAGGGAGGGGATTCCGGGGAGCTGTTTTTT.

This rearrangement joins TRBV5-1 to TRBJ1-1, with D perhaps TRBD1 (6 bases). This CDR3 has 18 residues. CDR1 is SGHRS and CDR2 is YFSETQ in the germline V gene. V was clipped by 4 bases and J by 2 bases, with 24 bases between them. The CDR3 loop reads CASSPHIGTPTYNTEAFF. CDR3 DNA sequence: TGCGCCAGCAGCCCTCATATCGGGACACCTACCTATAACACTGAAGCTTTCTTT.

In its sample, this clonotype was seen a few times. The chain has TRBV3-1 and TRBJ2-1, with TRBD1 identical over 11 bases. Germline V gene data show CDR1 as LGHDT and CDR2 as YNNKEL (reference sequence). This CDR3 spans 16 amino acids. V shed 5 bases and J 4 bases; nucleotides not matched to a gene: 7. CDR3 loop: CASSERTGGPYNEQFF. CDR3 nucleotide sequence: TGTGCCAGCAGCGAGAGGACAGGGGGCCCTTACAATGAGCAGTTCTTC.